The 28 T cell receptor beta chains below were found in one sample sequenced in a study of T-cell memory formation after mild COVID-19. Using its own MiXCR run on the 5' RACE reads, TCRdb lists one record per CDR3 protein. This table holds almost 250,000 distinct CDR3 sequences, over 15% found once. The sequenced sample was PBMCs or a T cell subset sorted from them (not recorded which). These receptors all stem from an adult woman who had mild COVID-19 (a few samples of this study predate the infection). Cell type and time point are not known.

This clonotype was found a few times. V and J are TRBV6-2 or TRBV6-3 and TRBJ2-5; the match to TRBD2 covers 13 bases. CDR3 length: 16 residues. CDR1 is MNHEY, CDR2 SVGEGT, per germline. The V segment lost 5 bases and the J segment 5 bases; nucleotides outside the gene matches: 8. In DNA, the CDR3 is TGTGCCAGCAGTGAAGGACTAGCGGGGGTGTGGGAGACCCAGTACTTC. Residues: CASSEGLAGVWETQYF.

The chain recombines TRBV25-1 with TRBJ2-3, with TRBD2 as a possible D gene (7 bases). This CDR3 contains 14 residues. Germline CDR1 is MGHDK and CDR2 is SYGVNS. Trimming stripped 3 bases from V and 4 bases from J, with 11 bases between. The CDR3 coding sequence is TGTGCCAGCAGTGACCCGGGGGGCCCAGATACGCAGTATTTT. It is translated as CASSDPGGPDTQYF.

J is TRBJ2-5 and V is TRBV6-2 or TRBV6-3; D call uncertain. This CDR3 is 11 amino acids long. V shed 5 bases and J shed 5 bases, with 6 bases lying between them. The V gene's germline CDR1 is MNHEY and CDR2 SVGEGT. The CDR3 bases are TGTGCCAGCAGTAACACGGAGACCCAGTACTTC. Its protein product is CASSNTETQYF.

The chain combines TRBV15 with TRBJ1-1; D call uncertain. Germline V gene lookup returns CDR1 LNHNV and CDR2 YYDKDF (reference sequence). The CDR3 runs to 14 residues. V was cut by 0 bases and J by 1 base, with 6 bases left in between. CDR3 bases: TGTGCCACCAGCAGAGATGGCGGGAACACTGAAGCTTTCTTT. As protein: CATSRDGGNTEAFF.

This chain joins TRBV7-2 and TRBJ1-1, with TRBD1 as a possible D gene (5 bases). The CDR3 consists of 13 residues. CDR1 and CDR2 from the germline V gene are SGHTA and FQGNSA. Trimming pared 7 bases from V and 4 bases from J, leaving 13 bases between. This CDR3 is CASTFRRGTEAFF. The CDR3 DNA is TGTGCCAGCACCTTTCGAAGGGGCACTGAAGCTTTCTTT.

The V call is TRBV5-1, the J call TRBJ2-1; TRBD2 matches 8 bases. The V and J ends lost 0 bases and 4 bases, in that order; junction bases with no gene match: 6. CDR3 length equals 16 residues. Looked up from germline, CDR1 is SGHRS and CDR2 is YFSETQ. In nucleotides, the CDR3 is TGCGCCAGCAGCTTGGATGCTAGCGGGCAGTACAATGAGCAGTTCTTC. Protein product: CASSLDASGQYNEQFF.

The rearrangement joins TRBV20-1 to TRBJ1-2, with 7 bases identical to TRBD1. Losses at the gene ends were 8 bases for V and 8 bases for J; bases not matched to a gene: 14. Per germline, CDR1 DFQATT and CDR2 SNEGSKA (reference sequence). The length of the CDR3 is 13 residues. This CDR3 reads CSPGDSLSMGYTF. For the CDR3, the DNA is TGCAGTCCCGGGGACAGCCTTTCTATGGGCTACACCTTC.

V is TRBV6-5 and J is TRBJ2-7, with 10 bases matching TRBD1. The CDR3 has 15 residues. J was trimmed by 3 bases and V by 2 bases; bases with no gene match: 4. Per germline, CDR1 MNHEY and CDR2 SVGAGI. The CDR3 protein is CASSYADRGIYEQYF. The CDR3 bases are TGTGCCAGCAGTTACGCGGACAGGGGGATCTACGAGCAGTACTTC.

CDR3 protein: CASSLAMGRQETQYF. The CDR3 DNA reads as TGTGCCAGCTCACTAGCAATGGGCCGGCAAGAGACCCAGTACTTC. The chain uses TRBV18 and TRBJ2-5; D is uncertain. The CDR3 contains 15 residues. CDR1 is KGHSH and CDR2 is LQKENI in the germline V gene. The V and J ends lost 4 bases and 2 bases respectively, with 14 bases between them.

The chain recombines TRBV29-1 with TRBJ1-2; 7 bases fit TRBD1. Germline V gene lookup returns CDR1 SQVTM and CDR2 ANQGSEA. Germline trimming cut 7 bases from V and 3 bases from J; bases unmatched to any gene: 8. This CDR3 has 13 amino acids. The CDR3 DNA is TGCAGCGCCCAGGGGGGGGAGGACTATGGCTACACCTTC. Translated: CSAQGGEDYGYTF.

The table lists this clonotype with a count of one. V and J are TRBV12-3 or TRBV12-4 and TRBJ1-1; TRBD1 might be the D (6 bases). The CDR3 covers 15 residues. The V end was cut by 5 bases, the J end by 4 bases, with 17 bases between. The CDR3 is CASSRDKGPPTEAFF. The DNA of the CDR3 is TGTGCCAGCAGTCGGGACAAGGGGCCTCCCACTGAAGCTTTCTTT.

This clonotype was seen more than once but under ten times. This rearrangement joins TRBV9 to TRBJ2-2; no clear D. Germline V gene data show CDR1 as SGDLS and CDR2 as YYNGEE. The V gene lost 0 bases and the J gene lost 8 bases, with 5 bases spanning the gap. This CDR3 region has 12 residues. The CDR3 loop is CASSVAIGELFF. CDR3 DNA sequence: TGTGCCAGCAGCGTAGCTATTGGGGAGCTGTTTTTT.

The rearrangement uses TRBV12-3 or TRBV12-4 and TRBJ1-2; D is perhaps TRBD1 (5 bases). The CDR3 is 15 amino acids. Trimming took off 6 bases at V and 0 bases at J, with 14 bases between the two ends. The CDR3 here is CASSRGLTTNYGYTF. The CDR3, as DNA: TGTGCCAGCAGCCGGGGGTTAACCACTAACTATGGCTACACCTTC.

This clonotype was detected ten times or more. Mismatch with germline at one junction end may stem from a read error. The J gene is TRBJ2-7, the V gene TRBV6-6, with TRBD2 matching over 9 bases. The CDR3 consists of 12 residues. In germline, CDR1 is MNHNY, CDR2 SVGAGI (reference sequence). The CDR3 spells CMTSGFSYEQYF. The CDR3, as DNA: TGCATGACTAGCGGCTTCTCCTACGAGCAGTACTTC.

This clonotype has only a few counts. The chain recombines TRBV12-3 or TRBV12-4 with TRBJ2-6; unclear D gene. V was trimmed by 4 bases and J by 1 base, leaving 2 bases between them. The CDR3 extends over 13 amino acids. CDR3 sequence (DNA): TGTGCCAGCAGTTATTCTGGGGCCAACGTCCTGACTTTC. Encoded protein: CASSYSGANVLTF.

The DNA for the CDR3 is TGTGCCAGCAATTTTGGACGGTTGAACACTGAAGCTTTCTTT. Translated: CASNFGRLNTEAFF. J is TRBJ1-1 and V is TRBV12-3 or TRBV12-4; unclear D gene. This CDR3 comprises 14 residues. The V end was cut by 7 bases, the J end by 0 bases, with 12 bases between.

Many counts were recorded for this clonotype. The chain's CDR3 is CASRQMGIGNTIYF. DNA of the CDR3: TGTGCCAGCAGACAAATGGGTATCGGAAACACCATATATTTT. The rearrangement joins TRBV3-1 to TRBJ1-3; D gene unclear. Germline CDR1 is LGHDT and CDR2 is YNNKEL (reference sequence). Trimming cost V 6 bases and J 4 bases, with 13 bases left between them. This CDR3 has 14 amino acids.

The table lists this clonotype with many counts. The rearrangement links TRBV29-1 to TRBJ2-1; 8 positions agree with TRBD2. The CDR3 is 12 amino acids. Germline V gene lookup returns CDR1 SQVTM and CDR2 ANQGSEA. Trimming took 6 bases from V and 8 from J; bases not matched to a gene: 6. CDR3 sequence reads: CSVGLGVHEQFF. CDR3 DNA sequence: TGCAGCGTGGGACTAGGGGTCCATGAGCAGTTCTTC.

This clonotype was found a few times. The chain employs TRBV19 and TRBJ2-1, with 11 bases fitting TRBD2. CDR1 and CDR2 from the germline V gene are LNHDA and SQIVND (reference sequence). The CDR3 is 16 residues long. The J segment lost 3 bases and the V segment lost 5 bases, leaving 6 bases of the junction unmatched. The CDR3 DNA follows: TGTGCCAGTAGTTCCCGACTAGCGGGGTACTACAATGAGCAGTTCTTC. This gives the protein CASSSRLAGYYNEQFF.

Only a few counts were recorded for this clonotype. V and J are TRBV18 and TRBJ2-1; D may correspond to TRBD1 or TRBD2 (6 bases each). CDR1 is KGHSH and CDR2 is LQKENI in the germline V gene. The CDR3 totals 13 residues. Trimming left V 6 bases short and J 9 bases short, with 15 bases between. In nucleotides, the CDR3 is TGTGCCAGCTCCCCAGGGGCCGGGGGTGAGCAGTTCTTC. It yields the protein CASSPGAGGEQFF.

This clonotype turned up a few times. V usage is TRBV19 and J usage is TRBJ2-7; a weak D match, TRBD1 (6 bases). V lost 3 bases and J 3 bases, leaving 24 bases between the germline ends. Germline assignment: CDR1 LNHDA and CDR2 SQIVND (reference sequence). The CDR3 spans 18 residues. The CDR3 region is CASSMVPTDRARFYEQYF. The CDR3 nucleotides are TGTGCCAGTAGTATGGTCCCCACGGACAGAGCACGTTTCTACGAGCAGTACTTC.

The chain joins TRBV5-1 to TRBJ1-4; no clear D gene. The V end was cut by 0 bases, the J end by 6 bases, with 6 bases between. The length of the CDR3 is 13 residues. Germline CDR1 reads SGHRS; CDR2 reads YFSETQ. The CDR3 nucleotides are TGCGCCAGCAGCTTGGGGGGTGATGAAAAACTGTTTTTT. Translation: CASSLGGDEKLFF.

The V and J genes are TRBV12-3 or TRBV12-4 and TRBJ1-2, with no clear D. The CDR3 has 13 residues. Trimming cost V 3 bases and J 0 bases, with 5 bases left between them. The CDR3 reads CASSLQANYGYTF. The CDR3 DNA reads as TGTGCCAGCAGTTTGCAGGCTAACTATGGCTACACCTTC.

This clonotype was counted at least ten times. The rearrangement joins TRBV7-3 to TRBJ2-3; D remains ambiguous. CDR3 size: 16 residues. Germline CDR1 reads SGHTA; CDR2 reads FQGTGA. Trimming took off 4 bases at V and 0 bases at J, with 14 bases between the two ends. The CDR3 region has the DNA TGTGCCAGCAGCTACTCCTGGGTAACTAGCACAGATACGCAGTATTTT. Its translation is CASSYSWVTSTDTQYF.

This clonotype was seen only a few times. The chain recombines TRBV7-2 with TRBJ1-2; no firm D call. Germline lookup yields CDR1 SGHTA and CDR2 FQGNSA. The V end lost 1 base, the J end lost 7 bases, and 10 bases lay between the germline ends. This CDR3 contains 13 residues. The CDR3 nucleotides read TGTGCCAGCAGCTTAGAGCGGCTGGGTGGCTACACCTTC. Translation gives CASSLERLGGYTF.

This clonotype was picked up a small number of times. V usage is TRBV10-3 and J usage is TRBJ2-3; 8 bases align to TRBD2. The CDR3 contains 17 residues. The V gene end was trimmed by 5 bases and the J gene end by 2 bases; junction bases not matched to a gene: 12. Germline V lookup: CDR1 ENHRY, CDR2 SYGVKD. In DNA form, the CDR3 reads TGTGCCATCAGTCCGGCGAACGCGGGGGGTCCCACAGATACGCAGTATTTT. Encoded protein: CAISPANAGGPTDTQYF.

This sequence joins TRBV6-2 or TRBV6-3 and TRBJ2-1, with 8 bases that match TRBD2. Germline CDR1 MNHEY, CDR2 SVGEGT. The V gene end was trimmed by 7 bases and the J gene end by 14 bases; junction bases not matched to a gene: 19. CDR3 size: 15 residues. CDR3 protein: CASKAGWSGGPDEFF. CDR3 bases: TGTGCCAGCAAAGCAGGGTGGAGCGGGGGCCCAGATGAGTTCTTC.

This clonotype has more than one count but fewer than ten. The rearrangement links TRBV5-1 to TRBJ2-5, with D tentatively TRBD1 or TRBD2 (5 bases each). Germline CDR1 is SGHRS and CDR2 is YFSETQ. This CDR3 region has 14 residues. Trimming pared 3 bases from V and 5 bases from J, leaving 14 bases between. CDR3 amino acids: CASSWGVGGETQYF. CDR3 coding DNA: TGCGCCAGCAGCTGGGGTGTTGGGGGTGAGACCCAGTACTTC.